The clone carrying this T cell receptor (beta chain) came up a few times. The entry originates in a study of blood T cell repertoires in COVID-19. Study at large: Sites across the United States, Italy and Spain contributed samples from acute and convalescent COVID-19.

V lost 5 bases to trimming and J lost 6 bases, with 6 bases between them. The CDR3 runs to 11 residues. CDR1 and CDR2 from the germline V gene are SNHLY and FYNNEI. Repertoires were generated with immunoSEQ multiplex PCR, while TCRdb's copy carries only in-frame clones and drops some. The sample has some 300,000 clones; 70% to 90% are singletons. The TCR originated in a woman aged 70 to 79 with COVID-19, enrolled during active disease. The V and J genes are TRBV2 and TRBJ2-3; D is unresolved. Source material: peripheral blood. CDR3 in amino acids: CASSPQDTQYF. In nucleotides, the CDR3 is TGTGCCAGCAGTCCCCAGGATACGCAGTATTTT.